This T cell receptor (beta chain) was profiled in a study of identical twins. Study-level findings and limits: Twins showed weaker excess sharing in their beta out-of-frame sequences. One should note that invariant MAIT and iNKT cells could partly confound zero-insertion analyses. Conclusions were based on cross-sectional statistical analysis, without following the same donors.

One entry per CDR3 protein results from TCRdb running MiXCR on the 5' RACE reads. Counted here are fewer than 550,000 distinct CDR3 sequences, approximately 14% occurring once; the ten biggest clones make up approximately 0.98%. This clonotype was counted between two and nine times. What it recognizes is unknown. The CDR3 runs to 16 residues. V lost 2 bases and J lost 5, with 18 bases in between. Germline CDR1 is KGHSH and CDR2 is LQKENI. The data were also submitted as part of a second study, on yellow fever vaccine responses in identical twins.

The chain is built from TRBV18 and TRBJ2-5, with D possibly matching TRBD1 (5 bases). The sequenced sample consisted of CD4+ T cells sorted from blood. The TCR sequence derives from a woman in her late teens or twenties in good health. The CDR3 sequence is CASSPNGGKGSETQYF. The CDR3 DNA follows: TGTGCCAGCTCACCAAACGGCGGAAAGGGGTCGGAGACCCAGTACTTC.